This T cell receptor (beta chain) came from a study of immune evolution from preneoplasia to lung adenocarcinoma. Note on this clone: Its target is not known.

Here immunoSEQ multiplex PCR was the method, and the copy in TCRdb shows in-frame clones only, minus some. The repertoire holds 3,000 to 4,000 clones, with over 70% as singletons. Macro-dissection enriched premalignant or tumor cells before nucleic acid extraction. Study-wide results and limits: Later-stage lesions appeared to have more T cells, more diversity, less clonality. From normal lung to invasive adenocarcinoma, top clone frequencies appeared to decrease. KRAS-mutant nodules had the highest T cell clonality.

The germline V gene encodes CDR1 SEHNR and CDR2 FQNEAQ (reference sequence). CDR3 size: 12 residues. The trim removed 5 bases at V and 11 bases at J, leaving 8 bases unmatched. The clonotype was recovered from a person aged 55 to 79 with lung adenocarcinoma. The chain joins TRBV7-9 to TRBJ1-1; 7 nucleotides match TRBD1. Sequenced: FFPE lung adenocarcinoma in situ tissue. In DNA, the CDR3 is TGTGCCAGCAGCCCGGGGGACAGCCCGGCTTTCTTT. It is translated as CASSPGDSPAFF.